This T cell receptor (beta chain) is drawn from a study of shared clonotypes between healthy human individuals (TCRdb year 2020). Some background on the complete study: A few men and a couple of women, aged 18 to 49 years, made up the cohort. For each donor, three plates each were used for CD4 naive and CD4 memory, two plates were used for CD8 naive, and one plate was used for CD8 memory. Blood TCR repertoires of about 5 healthy adults were deeply sequenced to estimate repertoire size and the extent of clonotype sharing between individuals. Libraries were prepared and TCR repertoires were sequenced by different laboratories using diverse techniques, in order to increase sequencing depth and limit assay-specific biases. Leukapheresis yielded between about 0.8 and 8.9 billion PBMCs per donor.

For this chain, trimming is 5 bases at the V end and 5 bases at the J end, and the number of junction bases without a gene match is 5. CDR3 length: 14 amino acids, cysteine to phenylalanine. Just CDR3 DNA is preserved here, 42 bases in frame from base 1. The CDR1 and CDR2 encoded by the germline V gene are MNHEY and SVGAGI. The donors were healthy, HIV-negative adults who had no recently reported acute infections or vaccinations. All donors were Caucasian adults living in Nashville, Tennessee, USA. Magnetic negative selection was used to enrich CD4+ T cells, after which naive cells were positively selected on CD45RA and the negative fraction became the memory subset. Blood was obtained by leukapheresis, after which PBMCs were separated by Ficoll-Histopaque density gradient centrifugation and cryopreserved in liquid nitrogen vapor phase. Analytical flow cytometry was used to check the purity and quantity of each magnetically sorted T cell population. Each sorted fraction had its genomic DNA isolated and then quantified by UV absorbance on a Nanodrop 2000c.

Results the study describes overall, beyond this receptor: Because the study included a small number of donors, the genetic and exposure-history diversity represented was limited. Pairwise subsampling led to the expectation that sequencing depth would affect the degree of clonotype sharing among donors. Higher generation probabilities were observed for clonotypes shared by all four sorted-subset donors than for non-shared clonotypes. Only blood was sampled, and tissue TCR repertoires likely differ from those in blood. Incomplete sequencing was indicated by rarefaction of sorted-subset datasets, despite the large sequencing depth. Naive subsets generally had larger estimated clonotype richness than memory subsets did. Around 5.4% of naive CD4, 3.5% of naive CD8, 2.3% of memory CD4, and less than 0.45% of memory CD8 clonotypes were shared across a few donors.

Using the deep immunoSEQ assay, TCR CDR3 regions were amplified from genomic DNA by multiplex PCR. Genomic DNA extracted from each cell subset was distributed evenly over all wells of several immunoSEQ 96-well plates, and each plate served as one replicate. For sorted subsets, approximately 200 ng of genomic DNA, equivalent to some 33,000 T cell genomes, went into each replicate PCR. Purified libraries were measured with a Qubit 3.0 fluorometer, size-checked on a Bioanalyzer 2100, and measured again with the KAPA Library Quantification kit. Each immunoSEQ 96-well plate was sequenced on its own single-read 150-cycle Illumina NextSeq 550 flow cell. As for how the authors treated the data: Because only junctional sequences without quality scores were contained in the immunoSEQ output, filtering matching that applied to full-length reads could not be performed. To assign V/J genes and CDR3, sequences were annotated against IMGT germline references using PyIR, a Python wrapper for IgBLAST v1.9. Any read was removed if the V/J assignment was weak (E-value above 1e-6), the CDR3 was missing, or the read contained stop codons, out-of-frame junctions, or ambiguous translated residues. V3J clonotypes were defined by identical inferred V gene, J gene, and CDR3 amino acid sequence. Percentage overlap between repertoires was calculated by dividing the number of shared unique clonotypes by the size of the smaller repertoire. Richness of each repertoire was evaluated using RTK rarefaction, the Chao1 estimator, and Recon v2.1 estimates of unobserved clonotypes. Generation probabilities for all TCRbeta clonotypes obtained by the gDNA method from four donors were computed using OLGA. TCRdb provides this immuneACCESS table in a form limited to in-frame rearrangements. Some clones are lacking; in checked studies, under half of them reflect an unresolved V gene, and why the rest are absent is not known. V and J calls and clone size come straight from that table; D and trimming were deduced from the DNA. The sample table shows more than 2,000,000 clones, and 90% to 95% are seen once. The ten largest clones capture under 0.45% of the sample.

As to this clone: No cognate antigen has been identified for it. Base quality data are lacking; no much larger clone is found one base away.

What was sequenced was naive CD4+ T cells from PBMCs. According to the study, the label for this sample's cell subset or site signals: CD45RA+ positively selected. The chain links TRBV6-5 with TRBJ1-5; 8 of the junction bases match TRBD1. The origin of this receptor is a man aged 18 to 29 in good health. Some clones in this sample may be carry-over from other donors' samples. The DNA sequence follows: TGTGCCAGCAGTCGACAGGGGTTTGATCAGCCCCAGCATTTT. Its protein reads: CASSRQGFDQPQHF.